A selection of T cell receptor beta chains follows, all from one sample in a study of Tregs in tolerant kidney transplant recipients. TCRdb's table, derived via immunoSEQ multiplex PCR, lists solely in-frame clones and lacks some. Among about 94,000 clones listed, 80% to 95% were seen once. The material sequenced was CD4+ T cells from blood, taken before the transplant. These receptors were taken from a human donor who received a combined kidney and bone marrow transplant. CDR3s include the opening cysteine and the closing phenylalanine or tryptophan. Fields, in order: V gene, clone size, D gene, J gene, CDR3 DNA, CDR3 protein. A D gene is named only where the DNA matches it firmly. Only part of the rows carry a size: once, few, many, or a class if the clone is expanded.

TRBV5-4	-	-	TRBJ2-7	TGTGCCAGCAGCTTGTTTCAGGCACAGGAGCAGTACTTC	CASSLFQAQEQYF
TRBV6-1	-	TRBD1	TRBJ1-1	TGTGCCAGCAGTATTAACCAGGGGGCGGGAGAGGCTTTCTTT	CASSINQGAGEAFF
TRBV7-2	-	-	TRBJ1-1	TGTGCCAGCAGCCCGAGAGGGTCAGGGGTTGGCACTGAAGCTTTCTTT	CASSPRGSGVGTEAFF
TRBV18	-	-	TRBJ2-3	TGTGCCAGCTCACCAACGAGTGATACGCAGTATTTT	CASSPTSDTQYF
TRBV5-1	-	-	TRBJ2-5	TGCGCCAGCAGCACCCTCGGGGTCCAAGAGACCCAGTACTTC	CASSTLGVQETQYF
TRBV5-1	-	TRBD2	TRBJ2-1	TGCGCCAGCAGCTTCATGGGGCTAGCGGACAATGAGCAGTTCTTC	CASSFMGLADNEQFF
TRBV28	-	-	TRBJ2-6	TGTGCCAGCGGTTCCGGACAGTCTCTATCTGGGGCCAACGTCCTGACTTTC	CASGSGQSLSGANVLTF
TRBV29-1	-	TRBD2	TRBJ2-5	TGCAGCGTTGGAAAAGCGGGAGGAGGGGAGACCCAGTACTTC	CSVGKAGGGETQYF
TRBV6-1	-	TRBD1	TRBJ2-1	TGTGCCAGCAGTGAAGGACAGGGTGCCTACAATGAGCAGTTCTTC	CASSEGQGAYNEQFF
TRBV19	-	-	TRBJ2-6	TGTGCCAGTAGTAATCGACACAGGTCTAACACCAACTCTGGGGCCAACGTCCTGACTTTC	CASSNRHRSNTNSGANVLTF
TRBV5-1	-	-	TRBJ2-7	TGCGCCAGCAGCTTGAGGGTACGGGAGATCACCTACGAGCAGTACTTC	CASSLRVREITYEQYF
TRBV11-3	-	-	TRBJ2-7	TGTGCCAGCAGCTTAGGCCTAAGTTCCTACGAGCAGTACTTC	CASSLGLSSYEQYF
TRBV7-3	-	-	TRBJ2-5	TGTGCCAGCAGCCCAACAGGGCCCCCAGAGACCCAGTACTTC	CASSPTGPPETQYF
TRBV7-2	-	-	TRBJ2-3	TGTGCCAGCAGCCTACAGGGATCAGATACGCAGTATTTT	CASSLQGSDTQYF
TRBV4-3	-	-	TRBJ2-5	TGCGCCAGCAGCCAAGATTGGCGGCAGCAAGAGACCCAGTACTTC	CASSQDWRQQETQYF
TRBV18	-	TRBD2	TRBJ2-1	TGTGCCAGCTCACCACCCGGGACTATTATGTATGAGCAGTTCTTC	CASSPPGTIMYEQFF
TRBV19	-	-	TRBJ2-5	TGTGCCAGTAGTACGAGGGACTTACAGGCCCAGTACTTC	CASSTRDLQAQYF
TRBV4-3	-	-	TRBJ1-4	TGCGCCAGCAGCCAAATCAGTTCCGAGCGTTTGTTTTTT	CASSQISSERLFF
TRBV6-5	once	TRBD1	TRBJ1-3	TGTGCCAGCAGGGACATACAGGGGACTGGAAACACCATATATTTT	CASRDIQGTGNTIYF
TRBV15	-	TRBD2	TRBJ2-2	TGTGCCACCATGCTCCCTGGGACTAGGGGCGGGGAGCTGTTTTTT	CATMLPGTRGGELFF
TRBV4-3	-	TRBD2	TRBJ2-3	TGCGCCAGCAGCCAAGGGACTAGCGGTCCTAGAGATACGCAGTATTTT	CASSQGTSGPRDTQYF
TRBV4-3	-	-	TRBJ2-1	TGCGCCAGCAGCCAAGTAGGAGACAATGAGCAGTTCTTC	CASSQVGDNEQFF
TRBV5-1	-	TRBD1	TRBJ2-1	TGCGCCAGCAGTTGGGACAGGGATGAGCAGTTCTTC	CASSWDRDEQFF
TRBV2	-	TRBD2	TRBJ2-7	TGTGCCAGCAGGGAAACCGGGACTAGCATACACGAGCAGTACTTC	CASRETGTSIHEQYF
TRBV5-4	-	TRBD1	TRBJ2-7	TGTGCCAGCAGCCTACTAGACAGGGACGGGAACGAGCAGTACTTC	CASSLLDRDGNEQYF
TRBV5-1	-	-	TRBJ1-1	TGCGCCAGCAGATTTCACTCGGGGGGGTTCCAATTCACTGAAGCTTTCTTT	CASRFHSGGFQFTEAFF
TRBV5-4	-	TRBD2	TRBJ2-1	TGTGCCAGCAGCTTGCAGAGCGGGAAGGTGGGGAATGAGCAGTTCTTC	CASSLQSGKVGNEQFF
TRBV5-4	-	TRBD2	TRBJ2-1	TGTGCCAGCAGCTTCCTAAGCGGGGGGGCCGACAATGAGCAGTTCTTC	CASSFLSGGADNEQFF
TRBV2	-	-	TRBJ2-2	TGTGCCAGCAAAAATAGTCCGAACACCGGGGAGCTGTTTTTT	CASKNSPNTGELFF